Presented here are 12 T cell receptor beta chains from one specimen sequenced in a study of shared clonotypes between healthy human individuals. Sequenced by immunoSEQ multiplex PCR; TCRdb stores in-frame clones only, minus some. The sample consists of around 990,000 clones, around 77% of them appearing once. Sequenced sample: memory CD4+ T cells from PBMCs. The sample's subset: CD45RA-negative fraction. The source of these receptors is a man in his late teens or twenties in good health. Some clones in this sample may be carry-over from other donors' samples.

V and J are TRBV5-5 and TRBJ2-1; possibly TRBD2 for D (6 bases). Trimming cost V 3 bases and J 4 bases, with 11 bases left between them. The length of the CDR3 is 14 residues. Germline assignment: CDR1 SGHKS and CDR2 YYEKEE (reference sequence). CDR3 sequence (DNA): TGTGCCAGCAGCTCCGGAGGGCGATACAATGAGCAGTTCTTC. Its translation: CASSSGGRYNEQFF.

This chain links TRBV6-6 with TRBJ1-2; maybe TRBD1 (5 bases). The V gene lost 8 bases and the J gene lost 2 bases, with 18 bases spanning the gap. Germline loops: CDR1 MNHNY, CDR2 SVGAGI (reference sequence). This CDR3 has 15 residues. The CDR3 loop reads CASSRDGEYNYGYTF. In DNA, the CDR3 is TGTGCCAGCTCCCGGGACGGGGAATACAACTATGGCTACACCTTC.

This sequence joins TRBV11-2 and TRBJ2-3; D is undetermined. The CDR3 runs to 14 residues. Germline V gene data show CDR1 as SGHAT and CDR2 as FQNNGV. Deletions cut 0 bases from V and 7 bases from J, with 11 bases between. The CDR3 sequence: CASSLDQGVNTQYF. The CDR3 DNA reads TGTGCCAGCAGCTTAGATCAAGGCGTTAATACGCAGTATTTT.

The chain is built from TRBV28 and TRBJ2-3; D ambiguous. The germline gives CDR1 MDHEN, CDR2 SYDVKM. The V and J ends lost 5 bases and 2 bases respectively, with 5 bases between them. The CDR3 is 12 amino acids. CDR3 amino acids: CASSQYTDTQYF. Written as DNA, the CDR3 is TGTGCCAGCAGTCAATACACAGATACGCAGTATTTT.

This rearrangement joins TRBV30 to TRBJ1-1, with 8 bases matching TRBD1. Germline values: CDR1 GTSNPN, CDR2 SVGIG (reference sequence). The junction had 18 bases not matched to a gene; V was cut back by 0 bases and J by 3 bases. The CDR3 runs 19 residues. As DNA, the CDR3 is TGTGCCTGGAGTGTAAGGCTTGCTTTGCTAGACAGGGGAGACACTGAAGCTTTCTTT. Translating it yields CAWSVRLALLDRGDTEAFF.

The genes are TRBV20-1 and TRBJ1-2; D call uncertain. Germline lookup yields CDR1 DFQATT and CDR2 SNEGSKA (reference sequence). The CDR3 has 9 amino acids. V was pared by 2 bases and J by 7 bases, with 2 bases between. CDR3 nucleotide sequence: TGCAGTGCTAGAACTGGCTACACCTTC. Amino acid sequence: CSARTGYTF.

This clone occurred many times. The chain combines TRBV27 with TRBJ2-7; D is unclear. Germline V gives CDR1 MNHEY, CDR2 SMNVEV (reference sequence). Trimming stripped 8 bases from V and 3 bases from J, with 14 bases between. This CDR3 contains 13 residues. The CDR3 nucleotides are TGTGCCAGCCGGACGATTGGAGACTACGAGCAGTACTTC. Its protein product is CASRTIGDYEQYF.

The V call is TRBV15, the J call TRBJ2-5; TRBD2 matches 7 bases. The CDR3 has 13 amino acids. CDR1 and CDR2 (germline): LNHNV, YYDKDF (reference sequence). The V segment lost 8 bases and the J segment 2 bases; nucleotides outside the gene matches: 5. CDR3 DNA sequence: TGTGCCACCGGGGGGGACCTACAAGAGACCCAGTACTTC. This sequence encodes CATGGDLQETQYF.

This chain joins TRBV28 and TRBJ1-2; D is possibly TRBD1 (5 bases). Looked up from germline, CDR1 is MDHEN and CDR2 is SYDVKM. This CDR3 is 14 amino acids long. Trimming cost V 4 bases and J 7 bases, with 16 bases left between them. The CDR3 DNA reads TGTGCCAGCAGTTCCCGCAGGGCGGTCGGTGGCTACACCTTC. This encodes CASSSRRAVGGYTF.

This clone was observed a few times. V and J are TRBV18 and TRBJ2-1; D gene ambiguous. From germline, CDR1 is KGHSH and CDR2 LQKENI. This CDR3 comprises 14 residues. With 4 bases removed from V and 0 bases from J, the gap between germline ends came to 7 bases. The CDR3 protein is CASSLMSSYNEQFF. The CDR3, as DNA: TGTGCCAGCTCACTCATGAGCTCCTACAATGAGCAGTTCTTC.

Worth noting for this clone: The sample contains more than one DNA sequence encoding this CDR3. The V call is TRBV7-8, the J call TRBJ2-1, with D possibly matching TRBD1 (6 bases). The ends were cut back, 2 bases at V and 0 bases at J, with 8 bases in the middle. Germline lookup yields CDR1 SGHVS and CDR2 FQNEAQ. The CDR3 is 15 residues long. CDR3: CASSLMGASYNEQFF. The CDR3 DNA reads TGTGCCAGCAGCTTAATGGGGGCCTCCTACAATGAGCAGTTCTTC.

The chain couples TRBV10-3 to TRBJ1-2, with 11 bases aligning to TRBD1. The CDR3 runs 15 residues. With V trimmed by 6 bases and J by 8 bases, 11 bases remained unmatched. Germline CDR1 ENHRY, CDR2 SYGVKD. CDR3 region: CAISGRTGGLEGYTF. The CDR3 DNA reads as TGTGCCATCAGCGGACGGACAGGGGGCTTAGAAGGCTACACCTTC.